A selection of T cell receptor beta chains follows, all from one sample in a study of shared clonotypes between healthy human individuals. Profiling relied on immunoSEQ multiplex PCR, and the TCRdb table lists in-frame clones only, not all of them. The table has 800,000 to 950,000 clones, around 96% seen once; the top ten hold under 0.3%. Sequenced material: naive CD8+ T cells sorted from blood. The source is a man younger than 40 in good health. CDR3s leave out the opening cysteine and the closing phenylalanine or tryptophan. Each record gives: D gene, V gene, CDR3 protein. The D gene is left open where the match is weak.

D: TRBD2
V: TRBV7-6
CDR3: ASSLYGAGADNEQF

D: TRBD1
V: TRBV7-9
CDR3: ASSIGQGVDEQY

D: -
V: TRBV29-1
CDR3: SVEVVGQWANYGYT

D: -
V: TRBV7-9
CDR3: ASSLATSSSYNEQF

D: -
V: TRBV5-4
CDR3: ASSPADYNEQF

D: -
V: TRBV29-1
CDR3: SVKSGEQY

D: -
V: TRBV7-9
CDR3: ASSPRVGSPGYEQY

D: TRBD1
V: TRBV5-1
CDR3: ASSWTGEMDTQY

D: TRBD2
V: TRBV9
CDR3: ASSVYGRGTRENEQF

D: -
V: TRBV19
CDR3: ASSKGQPENTIY

D: -
V: TRBV27
CDR3: ASSREQTVHTQY

D: -
V: TRBV7-9
CDR3: ASSPPLFAEAF

D: -
V: TRBV10-2
CDR3: ASSDSWNTEAF

D: -
V: TRBV6-6
CDR3: ASSYSQGGGYT

D: TRBD1
V: TRBV30
CDR3: AWSFDRVGQPQH

D: -
V: TRBV28
CDR3: ASVYDPALYNEQF

D: TRBD1
V: TRBV5-1
CDR3: ASSFRGQGTGELF

D: TRBD2
V: TRBV5-4
CDR3: ASSPASGDYNEQF

D: TRBD1
V: TRBV7-8
CDR3: ASSVGQGVLYEQY

D: -
V: TRBV7-9
CDR3: ASSNPPGEQY

D: TRBD2
V: TRBV5-4
CDR3: ASSLPSGTTDTQY

D: -
V: TRBV5-4
CDR3: ASSLAQGKGFTGELF

D: -
V: TRBV6-6
CDR3: ASSPSSGWSYEQY

D: TRBD2
V: TRBV7-2
CDR3: ASSFTSGTYEQF

D: TRBD2
V: TRBV27
CDR3: ACGSGSHPQEQY

D: -
V: TRBV11-2
CDR3: ASSASLGTFYSGNTIY

D: -
V: TRBV2
CDR3: ATRTRFGEQY

D: TRBD1
V: TRBV4-2
CDR3: ASSQLETGGAGETQY

D: -
V: TRBV6-1
CDR3: ASNLKQSYEQY

D: -
V: TRBV5-1
CDR3: ASSDSPADTEAF

D: TRBD1
V: TRBV7-9
CDR3: ASSYGDRGRNEQY

D: TRBD1
V: TRBV7-8
CDR3: ASSYTGDRGYEQY

D: -
V: TRBV20-1
CDR3: SGRGEGYT

D: TRBD1
V: TRBV12-5
CDR3: ASGLGLGQVTTDTQY

D: -
V: TRBV4-1
CDR3: ASSQEPGAGNTEAF

D: TRBD1
V: TRBV27
CDR3: ASSSGQGITDTQY

D: -
V: TRBV7-9
CDR3: ASSLDGQSNYGYT

D: -
V: TRBV28
CDR3: ASSLGRTPAAF

D: -
V: TRBV7-6
CDR3: ASKSTDTQY

D: -
V: TRBV7-6
CDR3: ASSLGDTLNYGYT

D: -
V: TRBV28
CDR3: ASSFGSSNNQPQH

D: TRBD1
V: TRBV4-2
CDR3: ASSQDFSGQVRGYT

D: TRBD2
V: TRBV18
CDR3: ASSPRLASGSTTDTQY

D: TRBD2
V: TRBV28
CDR3: ASSLSSGRAGGETQY

D: TRBD1
V: TRBV29-1
CDR3: SVEDGTGDNYGYT

D: TRBD2
V: TRBV6-1
CDR3: ASSKAHPGGLMDEQF

D: TRBD1
V: TRBV4-1
CDR3: ASSQDRTGAYEQY

D: TRBD1
V: TRBV9
CDR3: ASSVGQGWRETQY

D: -
V: TRBV7-9
CDR3: ASSSGDPFSYNEQF

D: TRBD2
V: TRBV4-1
CDR3: ASSLGTSGSLGNEQF

D: -
V: TRBV27
CDR3: ASSLSSLLADNEQF

D: -
V: TRBV9
CDR3: ASSVDSRTYEQY

D: TRBD2
V: TRBV4-1
CDR3: ASSQLVTSSSYEQY

D: -
V: TRBV7-3
CDR3: ASSPAGSGNTIY